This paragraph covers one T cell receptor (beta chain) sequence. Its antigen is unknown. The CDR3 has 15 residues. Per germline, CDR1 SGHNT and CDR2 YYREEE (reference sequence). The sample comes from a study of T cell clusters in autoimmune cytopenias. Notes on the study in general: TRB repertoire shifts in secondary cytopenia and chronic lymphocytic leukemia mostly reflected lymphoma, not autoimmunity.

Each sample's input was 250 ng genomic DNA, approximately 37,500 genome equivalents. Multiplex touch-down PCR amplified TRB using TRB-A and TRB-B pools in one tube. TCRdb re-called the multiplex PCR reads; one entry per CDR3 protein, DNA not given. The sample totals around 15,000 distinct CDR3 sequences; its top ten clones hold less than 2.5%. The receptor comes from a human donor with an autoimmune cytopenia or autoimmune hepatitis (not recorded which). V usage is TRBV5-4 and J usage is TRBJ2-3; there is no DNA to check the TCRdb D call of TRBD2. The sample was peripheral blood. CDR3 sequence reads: CASALSASGTDTQYF. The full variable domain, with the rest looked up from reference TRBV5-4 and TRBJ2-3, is ETGVTQSPTHLIKTRGQQVTLRCSSQSGHNTVSWYQQALGQGPQFIFQYYREEENGRGNFPPRFSGLQFPNYSSELNVNALELDDSALYLCASALSASGTDTQYFGPGTRLTVL.